This T cell receptor (beta chain) came from a study of T cells after yellow fever vaccination. Points from the study as a whole: Abundant clonotypes from the bulk population could contaminate FACS-sorted repertoires. Subsequent booster samples again held most clones from primary vaccination (nearly 98% CD4, just under 90% CD8). Weaker, the secondary response had a peak occurring faster, on day 5 versus 15.

This clonotype was counted only a few times. Its antigen is currently unknown. The CDR3 contains 12 residues. The V end lost 3 bases, the J end lost 4 bases, and 8 bases lay between the germline ends. The V gene's germline CDR1 is SGHDT and CDR2 YYEEEE. 5'RACE template switching produced TCR cDNA carrying a universal primer site and UMIs. TCRdb reprocessed the 5' RACE reads via MiXCR and lists one record per CDR3 protein. The sample contains 300,000 to 400,000 distinct CDR3 sequences, approximately 8% of which appear only once. This receptor was identified in a man aged 18 to 29 who received the YFV17D yellow fever vaccine. The input for sequencing was PBMCs, taken around 45 days after the first yellow fever vaccination. The V and J genes are TRBV5-6 and TRBJ2-7, with D tentatively TRBD1 (6 bases). CDR3 region: CASSSGQYEQYF. In DNA, the CDR3 is TGTGCCAGCAGCTCTGGACAGTACGAGCAGTACTTC.